This T cell receptor (beta chain) was identified in a study of CD8 T cells in ankylosing spondylitis. Whole-study findings and limits: Fewer than ten highly homologous variants made up a TCR beta motif that seemed to typify ankylosing spondylitis blood.

The TCR beta libraries were generated through quantitative 5'-RACE incorporating molecular barcodes. TCRdb processed the 5' RACE reads anew with MiXCR; each CDR3 protein has one entry. The data contain 100,000 to 150,000 distinct CDR3 sequences, about an eighth of them singletons. The trim removed 5 bases at V and 3 bases at J, leaving 2 bases unmatched. CDR3 length: 14 residues. Germline CDR1 reads SGHVS; CDR2 reads FNYEAQ. In regard to this clonotype: Its target is not known.

The chain is built from TRBV7-6 and TRBJ2-2; TRBD2 matches at 8 bases. Sequencing input: blood, either unsorted or a sorted T cell fraction (not recorded which). The TCR was taken from a female donor with ankylosing spondylitis or in good health (not recorded which). CDR3 DNA sequence: TGTGCCAGCAGCATACTAGCGGACACCGGGGAGCTGTTTTTT. Protein sequence: CASSILADTGELFF.